The TCR beta chain under discussion was sequenced for a study of graft-versus-host responses after intestinal transplantation. For the study at large: Grafts were multivisceral, liver-intestinal, or isolated intestinal.

Concerning this clone: The antigen is unknown.

Germline CDR1 and CDR2: MDHEN and SYDVKM. The V and J ends lost 7 bases and 5 bases respectively, with 20 bases between them. The CDR3 is 15 residues long. Libraries were prepared by immunoSEQ multiplex PCR; TCRdb keeps only in-frame clonotypes and omits some of them. This sample has roughly 13,000 clones; about four fifths occur once, and the top ten carry roughly 8.6%. Findings and caveats of the study: Patients who carried graft-donor T cell macrochimerism also had high graft-versus-host to host-versus-graft clonal ratios in their allografts. Among circulating GvH clones, peak levels were associated with early post-transplant declines in HvG clones. Recipient marrow harbored GvH clones, some of which surfaced first in ileum or blood.

Specimen: PBMCs, collected about 300 days after intestinal transplant. The TCR was taken from a human patient who received an intestinal transplant, so some T cells may come from the graft donor. The chain employs TRBV28 and TRBJ2-5; D call uncertain. The CDR3 reads CASTEGQNNGETQYF. In nucleotides, the CDR3 is TGTGCCAGCACGGAAGGGCAGAACAACGGGGAGACCCAGTACTTC.